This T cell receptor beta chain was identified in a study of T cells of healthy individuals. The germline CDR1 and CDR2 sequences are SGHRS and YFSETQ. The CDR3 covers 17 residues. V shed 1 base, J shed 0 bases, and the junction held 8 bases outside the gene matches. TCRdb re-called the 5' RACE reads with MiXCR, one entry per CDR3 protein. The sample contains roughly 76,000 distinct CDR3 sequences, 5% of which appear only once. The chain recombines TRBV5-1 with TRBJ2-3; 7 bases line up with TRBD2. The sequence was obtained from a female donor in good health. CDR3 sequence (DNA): TGCGCCAGCAGCTTGAATCGCGGGAGTTCCAGCACAGATACGCAGTATTTT. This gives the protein CASSLNRGSSSTDTQYF. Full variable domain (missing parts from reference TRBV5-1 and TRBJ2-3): KAGVTQTPRYLIKTRGQQVTLSCSPISGHRSVSWYQQTPGQGLQFLFEYFSETQRNKGNFPGRFSGRQFSNSRSEMNVSTLELGDSALYLCASSLNRGSSSTDTQYFGPGTRLTVL.